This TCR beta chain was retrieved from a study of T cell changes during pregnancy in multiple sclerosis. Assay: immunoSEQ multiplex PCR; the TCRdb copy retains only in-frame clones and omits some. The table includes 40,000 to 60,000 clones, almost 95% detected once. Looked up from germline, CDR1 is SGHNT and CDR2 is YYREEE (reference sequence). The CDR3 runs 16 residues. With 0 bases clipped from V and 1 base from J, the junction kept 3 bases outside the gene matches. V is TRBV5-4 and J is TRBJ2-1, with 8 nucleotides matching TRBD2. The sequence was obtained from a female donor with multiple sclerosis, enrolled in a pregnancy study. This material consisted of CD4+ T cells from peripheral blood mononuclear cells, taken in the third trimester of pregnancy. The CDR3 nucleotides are TGTGCCAGCAGCTTGGGATTAGCGGGATCCTACAATGAGCAGTTCTTC. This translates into CASSLGLAGSYNEQFF.